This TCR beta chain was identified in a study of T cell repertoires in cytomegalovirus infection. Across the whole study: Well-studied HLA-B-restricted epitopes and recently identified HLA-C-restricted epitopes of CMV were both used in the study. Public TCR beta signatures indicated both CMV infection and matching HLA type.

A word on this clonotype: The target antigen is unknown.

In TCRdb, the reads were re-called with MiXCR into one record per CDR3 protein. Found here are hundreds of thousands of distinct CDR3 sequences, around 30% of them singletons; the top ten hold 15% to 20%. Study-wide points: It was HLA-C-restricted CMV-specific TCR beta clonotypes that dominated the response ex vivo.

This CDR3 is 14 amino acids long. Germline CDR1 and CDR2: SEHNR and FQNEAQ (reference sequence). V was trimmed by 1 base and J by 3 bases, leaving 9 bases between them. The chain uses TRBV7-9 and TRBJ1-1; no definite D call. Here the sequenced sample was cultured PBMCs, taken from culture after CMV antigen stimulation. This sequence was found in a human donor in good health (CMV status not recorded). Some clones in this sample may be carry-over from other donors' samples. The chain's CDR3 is CASSLGVPYTEAFF. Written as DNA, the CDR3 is TGTGCCAGCAGCTTAGGGGTGCCCTACACTGAAGCTTTCTTT.